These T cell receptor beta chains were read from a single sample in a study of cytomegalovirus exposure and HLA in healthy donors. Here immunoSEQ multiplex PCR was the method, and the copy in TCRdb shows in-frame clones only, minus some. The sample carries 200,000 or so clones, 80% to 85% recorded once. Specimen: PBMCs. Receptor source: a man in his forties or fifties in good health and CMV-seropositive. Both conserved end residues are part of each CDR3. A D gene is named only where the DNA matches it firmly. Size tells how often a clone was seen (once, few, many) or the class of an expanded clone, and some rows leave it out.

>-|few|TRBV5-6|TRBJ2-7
TGTGCCAGCAGCTTGGGTAGCCGTTCCGAGCAGTACTTC
CASSLGSRSEQYF
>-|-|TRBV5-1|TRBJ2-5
TGCGCCAGCAGCTCTTACTCTCATCGGGAGACCCAGTACTTC
CASSSYSHRETQYF
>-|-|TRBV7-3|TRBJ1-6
TGTGCCAGCAGCTTAAGAGGTATCGGCTCACCCCTCCACTTT
CASSLRGIGSPLHF
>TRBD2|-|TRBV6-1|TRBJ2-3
TGTGCCAGCAGTGACGGGAGGACAGATACGCAGTATTTT
CASSDGRTDTQYF
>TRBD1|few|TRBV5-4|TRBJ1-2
TGTGCCAGCAGCTTGGGGGACAGGGATTATGGCTACACCTTC
CASSLGDRDYGYTF
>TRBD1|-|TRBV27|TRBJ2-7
TGTGCCAGCAGTTTATGGACAGGGAGTAATGAGCAGTACTTC
CASSLWTGSNEQYF
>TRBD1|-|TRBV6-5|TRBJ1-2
TGTGCCAGCAGCTACGGGACAGGGTTAAACTATGGCTACACCTTC
CASSYGTGLNYGYTF
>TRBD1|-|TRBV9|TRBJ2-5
TGTGCCAGCAGCGAAACAGGGGGGATGGAGCAGTACTTC
CASSETGGMEQYF
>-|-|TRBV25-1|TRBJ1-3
TGTGCCAGCAGTGCCGGAGCCCCTGGAAACACCATATATTTT
CASSAGAPGNTIYF
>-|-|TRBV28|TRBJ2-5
TGTGCCAGCAGTTTCAGAGAGACCCAGTACTTC
CASSFRETQYF
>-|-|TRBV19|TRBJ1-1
TGTGCCAGTAGTGAAGTAGGAGGTGAGGCTTTCTTT
CASSEVGGEAFF